Below are 27 T cell receptor beta chains sequenced from a single sample in a study of blood T cell repertoires in COVID-19. The method was immunoSEQ multiplex PCR; TCRdb's version includes in-frame clones alone and lacks a portion of them. The sample contains over 150,000 clones, 65% to 85% of which appear only once. The sample taken for sequencing was peripheral blood. These TCRs come from a woman between 35 and 50 years old with COVID-19, enrolled during active disease.

The rearrangement links TRBV20-1 to TRBJ2-7, with TRBD2 as a possible D gene (5 bases). V lost 3 bases to trimming and J lost 9 bases, with 15 bases between them. Germline CDR1 DFQATT, CDR2 SNEGSKA (reference sequence). The CDR3 is 12 residues long. The CDR3 region is CSASIVGRGQYF. The CDR3 bases are TGCAGTGCTAGTATTGTGGGTCGGGGGCAGTACTTC.

V usage is TRBV10-3 and J usage is TRBJ2-2; D uncertain. Trimming stripped 8 bases from V and 8 bases from J, with 12 bases between. The CDR3 is 12 residues long. CDR1 is ENHRY and CDR2 is SYGVKD in the germline V gene. DNA for the CDR3: TGTGCCATCGGTAGAGAAGCTGGGGAGCTGTTTTTT. Translation: CAIGREAGELFF.

The chain links TRBV19 to TRBJ1-3; D might be TRBD1 (6 bases). Germline V gene data show CDR1 as LNHDA and CDR2 as SQIVND (reference sequence). The CDR3 is made up of 17 amino acids. V shed 5 bases and J shed 2 bases, with 19 bases lying between them. The DNA for the CDR3 is TGTGCCAGTAGTTGGAGCGGGGGCCACTCTCCTGGAAACACCATATATTTT. It encodes CASSWSGGHSPGNTIYF.

The chain is built from TRBV2 and TRBJ2-5; 12 bases match TRBD2. The CDR3 runs 15 residues. Germline V gene data show CDR1 as SNHLY and CDR2 as FYNNEI. V trimming: 4 bases; J trimming: 4 bases; junction bases outside the gene matches: 4. The CDR3 DNA sequence: TGTGCCAGCAGTGGTGCGACTAGCGGGGGAGAGACCCAGTACTTC. Protein product: CASSGATSGGETQYF.

This rearrangement joins TRBV4-2 to TRBJ1-6; the D gene is possibly TRBD1 (5 bases). V dropped 1 base and J dropped 9 bases, with 13 bases sitting between them. The CDR3 is made up of 15 amino acids. Germline lookup yields CDR1 LGHNA and CDR2 YNFKEQ. DNA for the CDR3: TGTGCCAGCAGCCAAGCAAACCAGGGTCGTTCACCCCTCCACTTT. This gives the protein CASSQANQGRSPLHF.

CDR3: CASSPTAYEQYF. In nucleotides, the CDR3 is TGTGCCAGCAGCCCGACAGCCTACGAGCAGTACTTC. The chain couples TRBV11-2 to TRBJ2-7; D is perhaps TRBD1 (5 bases). The CDR3 covers 12 residues. The V and J ends lost 5 bases and 2 bases respectively, with 7 bases between them. The germline V gene encodes CDR1 SGHAT and CDR2 FQNNGV.

Concerning this clone itself: This CDR3 is also generated by other DNA sequences in the sample. The chain couples TRBV5-6 to TRBJ2-7; 10 bases are a match to TRBD2. CDR3 length equals 15 residues. Trimming at V came to 2 bases and at J to 4 bases, leaving 6 bases not matched to a gene. Looked up from germline, CDR1 is SGHDT and CDR2 is YYEEEE. The chain's CDR3 is CASSFGLAGDYEQYF. The DNA for the CDR3 is TGTGCCAGCAGCTTTGGGCTAGCGGGAGATTACGAGCAGTACTTC.

The V call is TRBV5-5, the J call TRBJ1-1; 7 bases match TRBD1. This CDR3 comprises 16 residues. CDR1 SGHKS and CDR2 YYEKEE come from the germline V gene (reference sequence). V was pared by 4 bases and J by 1 base, with 10 bases of the junction left unmatched. CDR3 DNA sequence: TGTGCCAGCAGCCGCAAGACCAGGGGGAAGAACACTGAAGCTTTCTTT. It yields the protein CASSRKTRGKNTEAFF. The entire variable domain, with the rest obtained from reference TRBV5-5 and TRBJ1-1, is as follows: DAGVTQSPTHLIKTRGQQVTLRCSPISGHKSVSWYQQVLGQGPQFIFQYYEKEERGRGNFPDRFSARQFPNYSSELNVNALLLGDSALYLCASSRKTRGKNTEAFFGQGTRLTVV.

The V gene is TRBV7-3, the J gene TRBJ2-1; no firm D call. V was clipped by 2 bases and J by 9 bases, with 11 bases between them. The germline CDR1 and CDR2 sequences are SGHTA and FQGTGA. The CDR3 runs 13 residues. CDR3 nucleotides: TGTGCCAGCAGCTTAGCGTCCAACGGTGAGCAGTTCTTC. Translating gives CASSLASNGEQFF.

The V gene is TRBV2, the J gene TRBJ1-6; unclear D gene. Germline values: CDR1 SNHLY, CDR2 FYNNEI. V was cut by 6 bases and J by 10 bases, with 13 bases left in between. The CDR3 loop spans 13 amino acids. CDR3 coding DNA: TGTGCCAGCAGGGAGGCGACGCGCTCACCCCTCCACTTT. Amino acid sequence: CASREATRSPLHF.

The rearrangement links TRBV27 to TRBJ1-6, with TRBD1 matching over 7 bases. V lost 7 bases, J lost 2 bases, and 8 bases stayed unmatched. This CDR3 has 16 residues. Per the germline V gene, CDR1 is MNHEY and CDR2 is SMNVEV (reference sequence). CDR3: CASTLIGQAYNSPLHF. CDR3 nucleotide sequence: TGTGCCAGCACCCTTATAGGACAGGCCTATAATTCACCCCTCCACTTT.

The chain joins TRBV5-1 to TRBJ2-1; D is unclear. The ends were cut back, 0 bases at V and 0 bases at J, with 7 bases in the middle. The germline CDR1 and CDR2 sequences are SGHRS and YFSETQ. The CDR3 is 15 amino acids. The CDR3 reads CASSLAQSSYNEQFF. In nucleotides, the CDR3 is TGCGCCAGCAGCTTGGCACAGAGCTCCTACAATGAGCAGTTCTTC. The full variable domain, in which reference TRBV5-1 and TRBJ2-1 provide the parts outside the CDR3, is KAGVTQTPRYLIKTRGQQVTLSCSPISGHRSVSWYQQTPGQGLQFLFEYFSETQRNKGNFPGRFSGRQFSNSRSEMNVSTLELGDSALYLCASSLAQSSYNEQFFGPGTRLTVL.

The chain is built from TRBV6-2 or TRBV6-3 and TRBJ2-7; no clear D. CDR1 is MNHEY and CDR2 is SVGEGT in the germline V gene. CDR3 length: 14 residues. Trimming pared 0 bases from V and 7 bases from J, leaving 13 bases between. The CDR3 spells CASSYSPGAKEQYF. In DNA form, the CDR3 reads TGTGCCAGCAGTTACTCACCCGGAGCTAAGGAGCAGTACTTC.

V gene TRBV4-1 combines with J gene TRBJ1-1; 10 nucleotides align to TRBD1. Trimming at V came to 3 bases and at J to 4 bases, leaving 8 bases not matched to a gene. The CDR3 loop spans 16 amino acids. CDR1 is MGHRA and CDR2 is YSYEKL in the germline V gene. CDR3 bases: TGCGCCAGCAGCCACGGGGGAGACAGGGGGCCCACTGAAGCTTTCTTT. This gives the protein CASSHGGDRGPTEAFF.

The rearrangement uses TRBV10-3 and TRBJ2-6, with 8 positions matching TRBD2. This CDR3 contains 16 residues. Germline V gene sequence: CDR1 ENHRY, CDR2 SYGVKD. J gave up 0 bases and V 7 bases, and 5 bases lay outside the gene matches. The CDR3 DNA reads TGTGCCATCAATCCAGCGGGAGCCTCTGGGGCCAACGTCCTGACTTTC. It yields the protein CAINPAGASGANVLTF.

This clone occurred many times. Other nucleotide sequences in the sample specify the same CDR3. V usage is TRBV27 and J usage is TRBJ2-3, with TRBD2 as a possible D gene (5 bases). The CDR3 consists of 16 residues. Per the germline V gene, CDR1 is MNHEY and CDR2 is SMNVEV (reference sequence). V was pared by 2 bases and J by 1 base, with 13 bases between. In nucleotides, the CDR3 is TGTGCCAGCAGTTTACGAGGGAAGAGGGGCACAGATACGCAGTATTTT. Its protein product is CASSLRGKRGTDTQYF.

The rearrangement uses TRBV6-5 and TRBJ2-1; D uncertain. V lost 7 bases and J lost 6, with 19 bases in between. The germline gives CDR1 MNHEY, CDR2 SVGAGI. The CDR3 spans 15 residues. CDR3 DNA: TGTGCCAGCAATTTTGGGCAGGTCGTCTCCAATGAGCAGTTCTTC. Translation gives CASNFGQVVSNEQFF.

The chain recombines TRBV6-5 with TRBJ1-6, with TRBD1 as a possible D gene (6 bases). Germline lookup yields CDR1 MNHEY and CDR2 SVGAGI. Trimming left V 4 bases short and J 5 bases short, with 12 bases between. The CDR3 runs to 15 residues. CDR3 residues: CASSSGDTHNSPLHF. CDR3 coding DNA: TGTGCCAGCAGTTCTGGGGACACCCATAATTCACCCCTCCACTTT.

This clone occurred once. The chain employs TRBV10-1 and TRBJ1-1; 8 bases align to TRBD1. This CDR3 spans 16 amino acids. J gave up 1 base and V 4 bases, and 8 bases lay outside the gene matches. Germline V gene sequence: CDR1 WNHNN, CDR2 SYGVQD (reference sequence). The CDR3 loop reads CASSGPRTGPNTEAFF. The CDR3 bases are TGCGCCAGCAGTGGGCCCCGGACAGGGCCGAACACTGAAGCTTTCTTT.

The genes are TRBV5-1 and TRBJ2-6; possible D gene TRBD2, 5 bases. This CDR3 spans 16 amino acids. V lost 2 bases, J lost 4 bases, and 13 bases lay in between. From germline, CDR1 is SGHRS and CDR2 YFSETQ. The CDR3 coding sequence is TGCGCCAGCAGCTTCCGGGAAGGAGCCGGGGCCAACGTCCTGACTTTC. Its translation: CASSFREGAGANVLTF.

About this clone: The junction does not match germline at one end; this may be a read error. This chain joins TRBV6-5 and TRBJ2-5; possible D gene TRBD1, 6 bases. Looked up from germline, CDR1 is MNHEY and CDR2 is SVGAGI. The CDR3 sequence is 15 residues long. The CDR3 is CASTGRTDRQVTQYF. The CDR3 region has the DNA TGTGCCAGCACCGGCCGGACAGACCGTCAAGTGACCCAGTACTTC.

The chain carries TRBV5-1 and TRBJ2-7, with 15 bases aligning to TRBD2. This CDR3 has 20 residues. Germline values: CDR1 SGHRS, CDR2 YFSETQ. The trim removed 2 bases at V and 3 bases at J, leaving 15 bases unmatched. Written as DNA, the CDR3 is TGCGCCAGCAGCTTTCGGGCCGCCGGGACTAGCGGGAGGACCAACTACGAGCAGTACTTC. This codes for CASSFRAAGTSGRTNYEQYF.

The gene calls are TRBV11-3 and TRBJ2-5; D is possibly TRBD2 (5 bases). The germline CDR1 and CDR2 sequences are SGHNT and YENEEA. This CDR3 is built from 15 residues. V lost 5 bases and J 3 bases, leaving 16 bases between the germline ends. The CDR3 sequence is CASSRPGSPEETQYF. The DNA for the CDR3 is TGTGCCAGCAGCCGGCCGGGGTCACCAGAAGAGACCCAGTACTTC.

A single count supports this clone. The CDR3, as DNA: TGTGCCAGCAGCCGCATGGGACTAGCGGGAGGCAATGAGCAGTTCTTC. It is translated as CASSRMGLAGGNEQFF. This sequence joins TRBV11-3 and TRBJ2-1; 15 bases match TRBD2. J was trimmed by 6 bases and V by 5 bases; bases with no gene match: 5. Germline CDR1 SGHNT, CDR2 YENEEA. CDR3 length: 16 residues.

The gene calls are TRBV19 and TRBJ1-1, with TRBD1 matching over 12 bases. This CDR3 comprises 15 residues. With 4 bases clipped from V and 5 bases from J, the junction kept 5 bases outside the gene matches. Per the germline V gene, CDR1 is LNHDA and CDR2 is SQIVND (reference sequence). The CDR3 DNA follows: TGTGCCAGTAGTAGACTGGGACAGGGGGCGACTGAAGCTTTCTTT. Translating gives CASSRLGQGATEAFF. Full variable domain (missing parts from reference TRBV19 and TRBJ1-1): DGGITQSPKYLFRKEGQNVTLSCEQNLNHDAMYWYRQDPGQGLRLIYYSQIVNDFQKGDIAEGYSVSREKKESFPLTVTSAQKNPTAFYLCASSRLGQGATEAFFGQGTRLTVV.

This chain joins TRBV11-3 and TRBJ2-5; 11 positions match TRBD1. The CDR3 spans 15 residues. V lost 5 bases and J lost 3; bases outside the gene matches: 5. Germline assignment: CDR1 SGHNT and CDR2 YENEEA. CDR3 in amino acids: CASSLGTGGEETQYF. CDR3 in DNA: TGTGCCAGCAGCCTTGGGACAGGGGGGGAAGAGACCCAGTACTTC.

This clone showed up just once. This rearrangement joins TRBV27 to TRBJ2-1, with 12 bases aligning to TRBD2. In germline, CDR1 is MNHEY, CDR2 SMNVEV (reference sequence). V was pared by 8 bases and J by 6 bases, with 8 bases of the junction left unmatched. The CDR3 has 15 residues. Written as DNA, the CDR3 is TGTGCCAGCCGAGGAGGACTAGCGGGACCCAATGAGCAGTTCTTC. Translated: CASRGGLAGPNEQFF.